Shown below are 23 T cell receptor beta chains from a single sample sequenced in a study of brain T cells in children with intractable seizures. Only in-frame clones appear in the TCRdb table, and some are missing; sequencing was by immunoSEQ multiplex PCR. This sample has about 340,000 clones, with over 90% found just once. Time point indicated: blood from clinic visit 5 months post-surgery; TSC patient then seizure free. The material was peripheral blood, obtained more than 4 months after surgery. These receptors were taken from a boy under three years old with tuberous sclerosis and intractable seizures.

Turning to this clone: The germline gene is not matched at one end of the junction; a read error may be the cause. This chain uses TRBV4-1 with TRBJ1-1, with D possibly TRBD1 on 5 matching bases. CDR3 length: 16 residues. Germline lookup yields CDR1 MGHRA and CDR2 YSYEKL. The CDR3: CASSHPPKGRAGYAYF. CDR3 in DNA: TGCGCCAGCAGTCACCCCCCGAAGGGACGGGCTGGATATGCCTACTTT.

This sequence joins TRBV19 and TRBJ1-1, with a possible D match to TRBD1 (5 bases). V was cut by 8 bases and J by 3 bases, with 13 bases left in between. The CDR3 totals 13 residues. CDR1 is LNHDA, CDR2 SQIVND, per germline (reference sequence). The CDR3 sequence: CASSGYLDTEAFF. The CDR3 nucleotides are TGTGCCAGTTCAGGGTATTTGGACACTGAAGCTTTCTTT.

The V and J genes are TRBV5-1 and TRBJ1-5; D not resolved. The CDR3 spans 13 residues. The V end was cut by 2 bases, the J end by 5 bases, with 8 bases between. Germline-derived CDR1 and CDR2 are SGHRS and YFSETQ. This CDR3 is CASSLGLDQPQHF. Here the CDR3 DNA reads TGCGCCAGCAGCTTAGGACTGGATCAGCCCCAGCATTTT.

The table lists this clone with a count of one. This chain links TRBV19 with TRBJ1-1; TRBD1 aligns across 8 bases. The CDR3 is 14 residues long. Looked up from germline, CDR1 is LNHDA and CDR2 is SQIVND (reference sequence). V shed 4 bases, J shed 0 bases, and the junction held 1 base outside the gene matches. The CDR3 reads CASSTGGMNTEAFF. DNA for the CDR3: TGTGCCAGTAGTACAGGGGGCATGAACACTGAAGCTTTCTTT.

V and J are TRBV24-1 and TRBJ2-7; D uncertain. This CDR3 is built from 13 residues. Trimming cost V 0 bases and J 3 bases, with 5 bases left between them. Germline-derived CDR1 and CDR2 are KGHDR and SFDVKD. CDR3 bases: TGTGCCACCAGTGATTTGGTTGGCTACGAGCAGTACTTC. Translating gives CATSDLVGYEQYF.

The genes are TRBV4-1 and TRBJ2-3; D is ambiguous. The CDR3 covers 12 residues. V lost 5 bases to trimming and J lost 6 bases, with 9 bases between them. The V gene's germline CDR1 is MGHRA and CDR2 YSYEKL. The CDR3 DNA reads as TGCGCCAGCAGCTCTATCATGGATACGCAGTATTTT. Translating gives CASSSIMDTQYF.

This clone was seen only once. J is TRBJ2-7 and V is TRBV2; 8 nucleotides agree with TRBD1. This CDR3 region has 15 residues. V dropped 10 bases and J dropped 5; count of bases not matched to a gene: 16. Germline V gene sequence: CDR1 SNHLY, CDR2 FYNNEI. The CDR3 here is CATHPEDRVMHEQYF. In DNA, the CDR3 is TGTGCCACCCACCCAGAGGACAGGGTTATGCACGAGCAGTACTTC.

This clone was found a few times. The chain joins TRBV6-4 to TRBJ2-1; 11 bases match TRBD2. Germline V gives CDR1 MRHNA, CDR2 SNTAGT. There are 15 residues in the CDR3. Trimming took 3 bases from V and 3 from J; bases not matched to a gene: 1. The CDR3 sequence is CASSDGTSGYNEQFF. Here the CDR3 DNA reads TGTGCCAGCAGTGATGGGACTAGCGGCTACAATGAGCAGTTCTTC.

The chain is built from TRBV19 and TRBJ1-2; D remains ambiguous. V shed 5 bases and J shed 1 base, with 11 bases lying between them. The germline V gene encodes CDR1 LNHDA and CDR2 SQIVND (reference sequence). This CDR3 spans 14 amino acids. The CDR3 DNA is TGTGCCAGTAGTCCGGCAGCCATTAACTATGGCTACACCTTC. Translation gives CASSPAAINYGYTF.

The J gene is TRBJ2-2, the V gene TRBV6-5; D may be TRBD2 (6 bases). The CDR3 consists of 13 residues. V was pared by 8 bases and J by 7 bases, with 14 bases between. Per the germline V gene, CDR1 is MNHEY and CDR2 is SVGAGI. CDR3 sequence (DNA): TGTGCCAGCCGCGGGGTTAGGGACGGGGAGCTGTTTTTT. Translated, it gives CASRGVRDGELFF.

The genes are TRBV9 and TRBJ1-1, with a possible D match to TRBD1 (5 bases). Germline values: CDR1 SGDLS, CDR2 YYNGEE. Trimming pared 3 bases from V and 1 base from J, leaving 10 bases between. The CDR3 sequence is 14 residues long. The CDR3 here is CASSAQGKNTEAFF. CDR3 nucleotides: TGTGCCAGCAGCGCCCAGGGAAAGAACACTGAAGCTTTCTTT. Complete variable domain (other parts from reference TRBV9 and TRBJ1-1): DSGVTQTPKHLITATGQRVTLRCSPRSGDLSVYWYQQSLDQGLQFLIQYYNGEERAKGNILERFSAQQFPDLHSELNLSSLELGDSALYFCASSAQGKNTEAFFGQGTRLTVV.

CDR3 sequence (DNA): TGTGCCAGCAGCCGCCGGAAGGACACTGAAGCTTTCTTT. Translation: CASSRRKDTEAFF. J is TRBJ1-1 and V is TRBV7-3, with D unresolved. Germline V gene data show CDR1 as SGHTA and CDR2 as FQGTGA. Trimming removed 5 bases from V and 3 bases from J, with 10 bases in between. The CDR3 covers 13 residues. Based on the CDR3 plus reference TRBV7-3 and TRBJ1-1, the full variable domain is GAGVSQTPSNKVTEKGKYVELRCDPISGHTALYWYRQSLGQGPEFLIYFQGTGAADDSGLPNDRFFAVRPEGSVSTLKIQRTERGDSAVYLCASSRRKDTEAFFGQGTRLTVV.

The V gene is TRBV28, the J gene TRBJ2-7; the D gene is possibly TRBD2 (6 bases). This CDR3 contains 12 residues. Germline V gives CDR1 MDHEN, CDR2 SYDVKM. The germline V and J ends were trimmed by 2 bases and 12 bases, with 14 bases remaining between them. DNA of the CDR3: TGTGCCAGCAGTTTACTGACTAGTAGGCCGTACTTC. Translation gives CASSLLTSRPYF.

The chain combines TRBV19 with TRBJ2-7; 9 nucleotides agree with TRBD2. V shed 5 bases and J 2 bases; nucleotides not matched to a gene: 7. The germline gives CDR1 LNHDA, CDR2 SQIVND (reference sequence). The CDR3 spans 15 residues. For the CDR3, the DNA is TGTGCCAGTAGTGCGGGAGGGCCAGTCCCCTACGAGCAGTACTTC. Amino acid sequence: CASSAGGPVPYEQYF.

CDR3 residues: CASSPRSGLDTEAFF. For the CDR3, the DNA is TGTGCCAGCAGCCCCCGGTCTGGGTTGGACACTGAAGCTTTCTTT. The chain recombines TRBV7-9 with TRBJ1-1; D not resolved. V shed 5 bases and J shed 3 bases, with 16 bases lying between them. Germline values: CDR1 SEHNR, CDR2 FQNEAQ (reference sequence). The CDR3 sequence is 15 residues long.

The V and J genes are TRBV4-1 and TRBJ1-5; perhaps TRBD1 as D (5 bases). The CDR3 loop spans 14 amino acids. Between the trimmed V and J ends, which lost 1 base and 3 bases, there was a span of 7 bases. Germline V gives CDR1 MGHRA, CDR2 YSYEKL. The CDR3 DNA reads TGCGCCAGCAGCCAAGTGGGGACCAATCAGCCCCAGCATTTT. Residues: CASSQVGTNQPQHF.

This chain connects TRBV5-1 to TRBJ2-7, with D perhaps matching TRBD1 (6 bases). The CDR3 covers 16 residues. V gave up 4 bases and J gave up 2 bases, with 19 bases separating them. Per germline, CDR1 SGHRS and CDR2 YFSETQ. CDR3 bases: TGCGCCAGCAGCGATACAACAGGGAATCACCCCTACGAGCAGTACTTC. Its protein is CASSDTTGNHPYEQYF.

The V and J genes are TRBV30 and TRBJ1-1; D remains ambiguous. V was shortened by 5 bases and J by 1 base, with 8 bases between the two germline ends. The germline V gene encodes CDR1 GTSNPN and CDR2 SVGIG (reference sequence). The CDR3 contains 12 residues. The CDR3 nucleotides read TGTGCCTGGGACCTCAGGAACACTGAAGCTTTCTTT. It translates to CAWDLRNTEAFF.

The chain joins TRBV6-4 to TRBJ2-1; tentatively, D is TRBD1 (5 bases). V was pared by 0 bases and J by 0 bases, with 15 bases between. This CDR3 has 18 amino acids. Germline V gene lookup returns CDR1 MRHNA and CDR2 SNTAGT. CDR3 in amino acids: CASSDSMGLTSSYNEQFF. The CDR3 DNA reads TGTGCCAGCAGTGACTCGATGGGGCTCACGAGCTCCTACAATGAGCAGTTCTTC.

This clone was observed a single time. This rearrangement joins TRBV10-2 to TRBJ2-1; tentative D call: TRBD2 (6 bases). The CDR3 is 13 residues long. Germline V lookup: CDR1 WSHSY, CDR2 SAAADI. Trimming shortened V by 3 bases and J by 6 bases, and 9 bases separated the two germline ends. In DNA form, the CDR3 reads TGCGCCAGCAGTGAAGAGGGAGGCAATGAGCAGTTCTTC. Translating it yields CASSEEGGNEQFF.

In DNA, the CDR3 is TGTGCCAGCAGCTTGGCCGGCAGGGGCACCGGGGAGCTGTTTTTT. Amino acids: CASSLAGRGTGELFF. This chain connects TRBV5-8 to TRBJ2-2; D is perhaps TRBD1 (6 bases). CDR1 is SGHTS, CDR2 YDEGEE, per germline. The length of the CDR3 is 15 residues. V was shortened by 0 bases and J by 4 bases, with 10 bases between the two germline ends.

The gene calls are TRBV27 and TRBJ1-5, with TRBD1 as a possible D gene (5 bases). The V and J ends lost 8 bases and 3 bases respectively, with 11 bases between them. Germline lookup yields CDR1 MNHEY and CDR2 SMNVEV (reference sequence). The CDR3 has 13 residues. The CDR3 DNA sequence: TGTGCCAGCGGCGGGACCGCCAATCAGCCCCAGCATTTT. It yields the protein CASGGTANQPQHF.

This chain links TRBV5-5 with TRBJ2-7, with a possible D match to TRBD2 (5 bases). CDR3 length: 14 residues. Trimming stripped 4 bases from V and 1 base from J, with 12 bases between. The germline gives CDR1 SGHKS, CDR2 YYEKEE (reference sequence). The CDR3 region is CASSPAEGSYEQYF. The DNA of the CDR3 is TGTGCCAGCAGCCCTGCAGAGGGTTCCTACGAGCAGTACTTC.